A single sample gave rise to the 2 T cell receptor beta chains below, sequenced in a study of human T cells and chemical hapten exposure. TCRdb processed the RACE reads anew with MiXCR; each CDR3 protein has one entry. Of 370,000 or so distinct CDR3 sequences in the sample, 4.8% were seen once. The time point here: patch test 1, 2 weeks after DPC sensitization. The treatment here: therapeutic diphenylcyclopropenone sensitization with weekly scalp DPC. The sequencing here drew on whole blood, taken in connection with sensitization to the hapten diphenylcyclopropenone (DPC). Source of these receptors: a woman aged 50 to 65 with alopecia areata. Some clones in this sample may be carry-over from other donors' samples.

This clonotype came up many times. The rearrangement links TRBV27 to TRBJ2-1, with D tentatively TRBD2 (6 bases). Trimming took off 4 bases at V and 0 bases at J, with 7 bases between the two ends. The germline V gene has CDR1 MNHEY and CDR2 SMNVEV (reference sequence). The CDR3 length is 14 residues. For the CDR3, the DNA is TGTGCCAGCAGTTCCGGGAGCTCCTACAATGAGCAGTTCTTC. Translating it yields CASSSGSSYNEQFF.

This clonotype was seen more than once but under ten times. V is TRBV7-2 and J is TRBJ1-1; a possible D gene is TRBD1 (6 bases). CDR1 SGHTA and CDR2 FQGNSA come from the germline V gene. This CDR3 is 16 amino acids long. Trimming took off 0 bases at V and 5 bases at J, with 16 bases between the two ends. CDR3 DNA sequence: TGTGCCAGCAGCTTAGCCGGGGGCAGGGGTAGGACTGAAGCTTTCTTT. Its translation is CASSLAGGRGRTEAFF.